A selection of T cell receptor beta chains follows, all from one sample in a study of blood T cell repertoires in COVID-19. Clones were sequenced by immunoSEQ multiplex PCR, and TCRdb holds only the in-frame ones, with some missing. Of 75,000 to 90,000 clones detected, roughly 78% appear once; the ten largest clones hold around 33%. Material for sequencing was peripheral blood. These receptors came from a man aged 60 to 69 with COVID-19, enrolled during active disease. CDR3s include the opening cysteine and the closing phenylalanine or tryptophan. The D gene is left open where the match is weak. The size of a clone is reported for some rows only, either as once, few or many, or as a class for expanded clones.

cdr3_aa	cdr3_nt	j_call	d_call	v_call	clone_size
CASSRDKSLYGYTF	TGTGCCAGCAGTCGGGACAAGTCATTATATGGCTACACCTTC	TRBJ1-2	NA	TRBV6-5	once
CSVRGSGTDTEAFF	TGCAGCGTTCGGGGGTCCGGGACGGACACTGAAGCTTTCTTT	TRBJ1-1	NA	TRBV29-1	NA
CASSSSGHQYGYTF	TGTGCCAGCAGTTCCTCGGGACACCAATATGGCTACACCTTC	TRBJ1-2	NA	TRBV27	NA
CASSRGLVYEQYF	TGCGCCAGCAGTAGGGGACTAGTCTACGAGCAGTACTTC	TRBJ2-7	TRBD2	TRBV5-1	NA
CASTNSFSGNTIYF	TGTGCCAGCACCAACAGTTTCTCTGGAAACACCATATATTTT	TRBJ1-3	NA	TRBV6-6	few
CASSRRQGFRTDTQYF	TGCGCCAGCAGCCGACGACAGGGGTTCCGCACAGATACGCAGTATTTT	TRBJ2-3	TRBD1	TRBV5-1	NA
CASSMGNYNEQFF	TGTGCCAGTAGTATGGGCAACTACAATGAGCAGTTCTTC	TRBJ2-1	NA	TRBV19	NA
CAIGPSGGLYNEQFF	TGTGCCATAGGCCCATCTGGCGGGCTGTACAATGAGCAGTTCTTC	TRBJ2-1	NA	TRBV19	few
CASSLHGGQPQHF	TGTGCCAGCAGTCTCCATGGGGGCCAGCCCCAGCATTTT	TRBJ1-5	NA	TRBV7-2	NA
CASGTHFYEQYF	TGCGCCAGCGGGACACATTTCTACGAGCAGTACTTC	TRBJ2-7	NA	TRBV5-1	NA
CASRDRGNGSPLHF	TGTGCCAGCAGAGACAGGGGTAACGGTTCACCCCTCCACTTT	TRBJ1-6	TRBD1	TRBV2	NA
CASRQGARTGELFF	TGCGCCAGCCGACAGGGGGCGCGGACCGGGGAGCTGTTTTTT	TRBJ2-2	TRBD1	TRBV5-1	NA
CASSKGTRTGDSPLHF	TGTGCCAGCAGCAAAGGGACCCGGACAGGGGATTCACCCCTCCACTTT	TRBJ1-6	NA	TRBV21-1	NA
CASSALQETQYF	TGTGCCAGCAGCGCACTCCAAGAGACCCAGTACTTC	TRBJ2-5	NA	TRBV9	medium-sized
CASGSGQTNEQFF	TGTGCTAGTGGTTCCGGACAGACTAATGAGCAGTTCTTC	TRBJ2-1	NA	TRBV12-5	NA
CASSLRGGLYEQYF	TGTGCCAGCAGCTTAAGGGGGGGCCTCTACGAGCAGTACTTC	TRBJ2-7	NA	TRBV7-3	NA
CSGQGRTGELFF	TGCAGCGGACAGGGGAGGACCGGGGAGCTGTTTTTT	TRBJ2-2	TRBD1	TRBV29-1	NA
CASSLDPGRYYGYTF	TGTGCCAGCAGCTTAGATCCAGGGAGGTACTATGGCTACACCTTC	TRBJ1-2	NA	TRBV7-9	NA
CASSLAIAGTYEQYF	TGCGCCAGCAGCTTGGCCATAGCGGGAACCTACGAGCAGTACTTC	TRBJ2-7	TRBD2	TRBV5-1	once
CASSQDPGTSSNQQYF	TGCGCCAGCAGCCAAGACCCCGGGACTAGCTCCAACCAGCAGTACTTC	TRBJ2-7	TRBD2	TRBV4-1	NA
CASSYQSYEQYF	TGTGCCAGCAGTTACCAGTCCTACGAGCAGTACTTC	TRBJ2-7	NA	TRBV6-2/TRBV6-3	NA
CASSYSSDTQYF	TGTGCCAGCTCATACAGTTCGGATACGCAGTATTTT	TRBJ2-3	NA	TRBV18	few
CASGFIQANYEQYF	TGTGCTAGTGGTTTCATTCAGGCGAACTACGAGCAGTACTTC	TRBJ2-7	NA	TRBV12-5	NA
CASSLNKGANTYF	TGTGCCAGCAGCTTGAATAAGGGGGCCAATACGTATTTT	TRBJ2-3	TRBD1	TRBV5-8	NA
CASSLGALGGTDTQYF	TGCGCCAGCAGCTTGGGTGCTCTCGGGGGGACAGATACGCAGTATTTT	TRBJ2-3	TRBD2	TRBV5-1	NA
CASQTLYGYTF	TGTGCCAGCCAGACACTCTATGGCTACACCTTC	TRBJ1-2	NA	TRBV19	once
CSGDRGRSTEAFF	TGCAGCGGGGACAGGGGAAGGAGCACTGAAGCTTTCTTT	TRBJ1-1	TRBD1	TRBV29-1	NA
CASGPTSGMYNEQFF	TGTGCCAGTGGTCCGACTAGCGGGATGTACAATGAGCAGTTCTTC	TRBJ2-1	TRBD2	TRBV19	NA